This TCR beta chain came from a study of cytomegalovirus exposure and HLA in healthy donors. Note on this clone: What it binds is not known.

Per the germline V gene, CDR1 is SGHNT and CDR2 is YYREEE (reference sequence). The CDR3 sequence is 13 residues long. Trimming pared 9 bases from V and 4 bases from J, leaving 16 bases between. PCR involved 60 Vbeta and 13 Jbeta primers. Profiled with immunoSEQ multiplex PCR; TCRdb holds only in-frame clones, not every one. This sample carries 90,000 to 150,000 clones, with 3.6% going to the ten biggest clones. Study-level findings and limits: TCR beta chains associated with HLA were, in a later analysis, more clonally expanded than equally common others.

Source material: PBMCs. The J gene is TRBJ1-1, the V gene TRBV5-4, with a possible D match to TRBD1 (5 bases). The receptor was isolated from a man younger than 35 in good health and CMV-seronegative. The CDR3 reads CAMIRGISTEAFF. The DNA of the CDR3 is TGTGCCATGATACGGGGGATCAGCACTGAAGCTTTCTTT.